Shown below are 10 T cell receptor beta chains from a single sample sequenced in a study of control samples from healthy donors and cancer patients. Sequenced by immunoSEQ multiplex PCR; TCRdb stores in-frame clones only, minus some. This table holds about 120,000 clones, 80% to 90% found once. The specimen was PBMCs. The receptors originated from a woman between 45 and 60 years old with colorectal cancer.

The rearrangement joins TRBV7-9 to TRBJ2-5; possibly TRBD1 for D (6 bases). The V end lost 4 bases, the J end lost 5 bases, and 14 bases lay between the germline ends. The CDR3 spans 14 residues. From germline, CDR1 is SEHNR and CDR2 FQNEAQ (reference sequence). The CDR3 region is CASSSTTGLETQYF. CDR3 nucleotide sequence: TGTGCCAGCAGCTCGACCACAGGGCTGGAGACCCAGTACTTC.

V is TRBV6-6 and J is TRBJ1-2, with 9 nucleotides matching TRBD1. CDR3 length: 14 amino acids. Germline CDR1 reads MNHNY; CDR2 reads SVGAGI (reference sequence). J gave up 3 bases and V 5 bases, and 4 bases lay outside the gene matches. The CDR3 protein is CASSKRTGDYGYTF. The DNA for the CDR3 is TGTGCCAGCAGTAAACGGACAGGGGACTATGGCTACACCTTC.

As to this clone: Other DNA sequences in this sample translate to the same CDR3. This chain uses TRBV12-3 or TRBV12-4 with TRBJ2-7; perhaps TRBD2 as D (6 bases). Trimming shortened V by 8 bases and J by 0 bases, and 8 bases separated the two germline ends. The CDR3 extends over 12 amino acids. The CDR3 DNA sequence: TGTGCCAGCGGGGGGAGCTCCTACGAGCAGTACTTC. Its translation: CASGGSSYEQYF.

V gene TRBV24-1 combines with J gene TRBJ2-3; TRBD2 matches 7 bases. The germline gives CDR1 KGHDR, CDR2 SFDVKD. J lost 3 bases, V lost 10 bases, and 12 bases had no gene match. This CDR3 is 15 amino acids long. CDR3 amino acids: CATEDPGRGTDTQYF. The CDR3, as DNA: TGTGCCACAGAAGACCCAGGGCGGGGGACAGATACGCAGTATTTT.

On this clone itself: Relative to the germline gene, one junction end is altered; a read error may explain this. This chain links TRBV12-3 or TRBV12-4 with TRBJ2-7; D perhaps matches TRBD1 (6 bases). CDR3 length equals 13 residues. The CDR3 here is CASNYRVSHEQYF. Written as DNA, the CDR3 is TGTGCCAGCAACTACAGGGTCTCCCACGAGCAGTACTTC.

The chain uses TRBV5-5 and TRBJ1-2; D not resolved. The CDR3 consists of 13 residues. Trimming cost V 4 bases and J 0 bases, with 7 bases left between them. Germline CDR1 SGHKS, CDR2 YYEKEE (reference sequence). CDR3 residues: CASSPGSNYGYTF. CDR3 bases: TGTGCCAGCAGCCCGGGTTCTAACTATGGCTACACCTTC.

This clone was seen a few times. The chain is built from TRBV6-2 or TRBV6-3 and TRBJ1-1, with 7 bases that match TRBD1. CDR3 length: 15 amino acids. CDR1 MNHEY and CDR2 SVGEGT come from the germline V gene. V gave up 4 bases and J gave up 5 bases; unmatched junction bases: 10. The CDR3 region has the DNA TGTGCCAGCAGTTTCCCCAGACAGGGAAGGACTGAAGCTTTCTTT. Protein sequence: CASSFPRQGRTEAFF.

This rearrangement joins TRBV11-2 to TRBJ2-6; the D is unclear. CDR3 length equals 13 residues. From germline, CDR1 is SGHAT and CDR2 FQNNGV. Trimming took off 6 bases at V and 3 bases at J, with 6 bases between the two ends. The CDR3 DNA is TGTGCCAGCAGAAGGATTGGGGCCAACGTCCTGACTTTC. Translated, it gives CASRRIGANVLTF.

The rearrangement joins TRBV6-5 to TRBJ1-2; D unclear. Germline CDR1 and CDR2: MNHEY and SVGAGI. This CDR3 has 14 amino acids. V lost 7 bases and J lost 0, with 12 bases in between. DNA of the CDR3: TGTGCCAGCACTAAGGACCAAGCTAACTATGGCTACACCTTC. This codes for CASTKDQANYGYTF.

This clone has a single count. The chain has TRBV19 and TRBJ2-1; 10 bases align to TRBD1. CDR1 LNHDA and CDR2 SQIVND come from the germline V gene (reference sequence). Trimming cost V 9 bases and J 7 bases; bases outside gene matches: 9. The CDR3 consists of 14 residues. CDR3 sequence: CASRHRTGGNEQFF. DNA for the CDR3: TGTGCCAGCAGGCATCGGACAGGGGGGAATGAGCAGTTCTTC.